This entry is about one TCR beta chain. Antigen specificity is unknown. Profiling relied on immunoSEQ multiplex PCR, and the TCRdb table lists in-frame clones only, not all of them. Of some 90,000 clones listed, less than 95% are singletons. The CDR3 consists of 14 residues. Trimming removed 8 bases at V and 4 bases at J, with 17 bases between. Germline-derived CDR1 and CDR2 are SEHNR and FQNEAQ (reference sequence). This sample was included in a study of graft-versus-host responses after intestinal transplantation. This chain uses TRBV7-9 with TRBJ1-2; TRBD1 is a possible D gene (5 bases). The source material was unstimulated CD8+ T cells sorted from spleen or lymph node cells, sampled before transplant. This clonotype was sampled from a human donor who was the organ donor for an intestinal transplant. CDR3 bases: TGTGCCAGCGGGACTGGGGAAGCCTCCTATGGCTACACCTTC. Amino acid sequence: CASGTGEASYGYTF.